The 19 T cell receptor beta chains reported below all come from one sample, sequenced in a study of cytomegalovirus exposure and HLA in healthy donors. PCR amplification relied on 60 Vbeta primers (plus 13 Jbeta primers). Libraries were prepared by immunoSEQ multiplex PCR; TCRdb keeps only in-frame clonotypes and omits some of them. The sample contains roughly 130,000 clones, approximately 85% of which appear only once. The sample comprised PBMCs. These receptors were collected from a male donor in good health and CMV-seropositive.

This clone was detected only once. The chain recombines TRBV27 with TRBJ2-4; 12 nucleotides agree with TRBD2. This CDR3 is built from 19 residues. Germline V CDR1 and CDR2: MNHEY, SMNVEV (reference sequence). J gave up 6 bases and V 5 bases, and 17 bases lay outside the gene matches. The CDR3 region has the DNA TGTGCCAGCAGTACCCTGAGACTAGCGGGAGATGGGATAACAAACATTCAGTACTTC. This encodes CASSTLRLAGDGITNIQYF.

The chain recombines TRBV15 with TRBJ2-5, with a weak D call TRBD2 (6 bases). The J call may be incorrect, as the DNA end agrees better with TRBJ2-7. Germline values: CDR1 LNHNV, CDR2 YYDKDF (reference sequence). The CDR3 covers 13 residues. CDR3 sequence (DNA): TGTGCCACCAGCGGACGGGGGACCTACGAGCAGTACTTC. Its protein is CATSGRGTYEQYF.

The gene calls are TRBV7-9 and TRBJ1-4; unclear D gene. The CDR3 totals 13 residues. Germline values: CDR1 SEHNR, CDR2 FQNEAQ (reference sequence). Trimming left V 3 bases short and J 8 bases short, with 10 bases between. CDR3 in DNA: TGTGCCAGCAGCTTCCCCGCGGGGGAAAAACTGTTTTTT. It specifies CASSFPAGEKLFF.

The chain recombines TRBV7-9 with TRBJ2-3; D perhaps matches TRBD2 (7 bases). Germline CDR1 SEHNR, CDR2 FQNEAQ (reference sequence). Between the trimmed V and J ends, which lost 5 bases and 3 bases, there was a span of 15 bases. The CDR3 loop spans 15 amino acids. CDR3: CASSAWGGSTDTQYF. In nucleotides, the CDR3 is TGTGCCAGCAGCGCATGGGGGGGCAGTACAGATACGCAGTATTTT.

This sequence joins TRBV7-2 and TRBJ2-7, with TRBD1 matching over 9 bases. This CDR3 has 15 residues. CDR1 and CDR2 from the germline V gene are SGHTA and FQGNSA. Trimming cost V 5 bases and J 5 bases; bases outside gene matches: 10. CDR3 residues: CASSGRGTGSHEQYF. In DNA, the CDR3 is TGTGCCAGCAGCGGACGCGGGACAGGGTCCCACGAGCAGTACTTC.

This clone has a handful of counts. This chain uses TRBV29-1 with TRBJ2-4; a possible D gene is TRBD1 (6 bases). V dropped 6 bases and J dropped 1 base, with 13 bases sitting between them. This CDR3 comprises 14 residues. Germline lookup yields CDR1 SQVTM and CDR2 ANQGSEA. CDR3 sequence: CSVKGVGAKNIQYF. The CDR3 DNA sequence: TGCAGCGTCAAGGGGGTCGGGGCCAAAAACATTCAGTACTTC.

This clone was picked up a small number of times. The rearrangement links TRBV5-4 to TRBJ2-7; 10 bases fit TRBD1. This CDR3 region has 17 residues. Germline V lookup: CDR1 SGHNT, CDR2 YYREEE (reference sequence). V lost 1 base to trimming and J lost 0 bases; unmatched junction nucleotides: 7. The CDR3 sequence: CASSLPRQGASSYEQYF. The DNA of the CDR3 is TGTGCCAGCAGCTTGCCACGACAGGGGGCCAGCTCCTACGAGCAGTACTTC.

The rearrangement joins TRBV4-3 to TRBJ1-2, with D hard to call. The CDR3 covers 14 residues. Trimming shortened V by 0 bases and J by 4 bases, and 9 bases separated the two germline ends. Germline V gives CDR1 LGHNA, CDR2 YSLEER. CDR3 coding DNA: TGCGCCAGCAGCCAAGATCCAGTCAGCTATGGCTACACCTTC. This codes for CASSQDPVSYGYTF.

The genes are TRBV18 and TRBJ1-1; D is perhaps TRBD1 (6 bases). CDR1 is KGHSH and CDR2 is LQKENI in the germline V gene. Trimming removed 3 bases from V and 6 bases from J, with 17 bases in between. The CDR3 contains 15 residues. CDR3 coding DNA: TGTGCCAGCTCACCTCAGGGGATACTGGGAGCTGAAGCTTTCTTT. Translation: CASSPQGILGAEAFF.

This chain connects TRBV10-3 to TRBJ2-3, with TRBD2 matching over 7 bases. Losses at the gene ends were 5 bases for V and 4 bases for J; bases not matched to a gene: 18. The CDR3 length is 18 residues. Per the germline V gene, CDR1 is ENHRY and CDR2 is SYGVKD. The CDR3 spells CAISPGVFAGDWADTQYF. The CDR3 nucleotides read TGTGCCATCAGTCCGGGAGTGTTCGCGGGAGATTGGGCAGATACGCAGTATTTT.

The genes are TRBV4-3 and TRBJ2-3; the match to TRBD1 covers 8 bases. Per the germline V gene, CDR1 is LGHNA and CDR2 is YSLEER. The CDR3 has 18 amino acids. V dropped 0 bases and J dropped 0; count of bases not matched to a gene: 8. The CDR3 region is CASSQDPDRGTSTDTQYF. The CDR3 nucleotides read TGCGCCAGCAGCCAAGATCCCGACAGGGGCACTAGCACAGATACGCAGTATTTT.

The chain employs TRBV7-2 and TRBJ2-6; D unresolved. Trimming cost V 4 bases and J 0 bases, with 7 bases left between them. Germline CDR1 and CDR2: SGHTA and FQGNSA. This CDR3 is built from 15 residues. The CDR3 is CASSYSLSGANVLTF. CDR3 DNA sequence: TGTGCCAGCAGCTACAGCCTCTCTGGGGCCAACGTCCTGACTTTC.

This clone is a singleton in its sample. The chain joins TRBV6-6 to TRBJ1-3; the match to TRBD1 covers 8 bases. Germline V gene sequence: CDR1 MNHNY, CDR2 SVGAGI (reference sequence). The CDR3 spans 15 residues. V trimming: 0 bases; J trimming: 4 bases; junction bases outside the gene matches: 2. The CDR3 sequence is CASSYSGQGGNTIYF. CDR3 DNA: TGTGCCAGCAGTTACTCTGGACAGGGCGGAAACACCATATATTTT.

The chain recombines TRBV6-5 with TRBJ1-2; the D gene is possibly TRBD1 (5 bases). V lost 5 bases and J lost 4, with 11 bases in between. Germline V gene sequence: CDR1 MNHEY, CDR2 SVGAGI. The CDR3 runs to 13 residues. CDR3 in DNA: TGTGCCAGCAGTACAGGTGAAGCCTATGGCTACACCTTC. Translating gives CASSTGEAYGYTF.

The chain uses TRBV2 and TRBJ2-7, with 10 positions matching TRBD1. The germline V gene encodes CDR1 SNHLY and CDR2 FYNNEI. The CDR3 is made up of 14 amino acids. V lost 4 bases, J lost 7 bases, and 7 bases stayed unmatched. The CDR3 is CASSVGTGVEEQYF. In DNA, the CDR3 is TGTGCCAGCAGTGTGGGGACAGGGGTGGAGGAGCAGTACTTC.

This chain links TRBV30 with TRBJ1-1, with D tentatively TRBD1 (5 bases). The CDR3 totals 12 residues. Germline CDR1 reads GTSNPN; CDR2 reads SVGIG (reference sequence). V was pared by 4 bases and J by 7 bases, with 13 bases between. The CDR3 DNA is TGTGCCTGGAACAGGCAAAAGAGTGAAGCTTTCTTT. It is translated as CAWNRQKSEAFF.

The chain joins TRBV20-1 to TRBJ1-1; possibly TRBD1 for D (5 bases). CDR1 and CDR2 from the germline V gene are DFQATT and SNEGSKA (reference sequence). Trimming took 5 bases from V and 14 from J, leaving 18 bases between them. CDR3 length equals 11 residues. The CDR3 DNA reads as TGCAGTGCTGGCTCCCCCCGACAGTTCTTCTTT. This encodes CSAGSPRQFFF.

This sequence joins TRBV11-2 and TRBJ2-4, with 9 positions matching TRBD1. Trimming took 4 bases from V and 6 from J; bases not matched to a gene: 7. This CDR3 has 15 residues. Germline CDR1 is SGHAT and CDR2 is FQNNGV. Here the CDR3 reads CASSWDRVGGNIQYF. The CDR3 region has the DNA TGTGCCAGCAGCTGGGACAGGGTGGGAGGAAACATTCAGTACTTC.

CDR3 sequence reads: CASGQDAGDPYEQYF. Written as DNA, the CDR3 is TGTGCCAGCGGCCAAGATGCGGGAGACCCCTACGAGCAGTACTTC. The gene calls are TRBV7-8 and TRBJ2-7; 7 bases line up with TRBD2. Germline CDR1 reads SGHVS; CDR2 reads FQNEAQ. This CDR3 contains 15 residues. J lost 2 bases, V lost 8 bases, and 12 bases had no gene match.